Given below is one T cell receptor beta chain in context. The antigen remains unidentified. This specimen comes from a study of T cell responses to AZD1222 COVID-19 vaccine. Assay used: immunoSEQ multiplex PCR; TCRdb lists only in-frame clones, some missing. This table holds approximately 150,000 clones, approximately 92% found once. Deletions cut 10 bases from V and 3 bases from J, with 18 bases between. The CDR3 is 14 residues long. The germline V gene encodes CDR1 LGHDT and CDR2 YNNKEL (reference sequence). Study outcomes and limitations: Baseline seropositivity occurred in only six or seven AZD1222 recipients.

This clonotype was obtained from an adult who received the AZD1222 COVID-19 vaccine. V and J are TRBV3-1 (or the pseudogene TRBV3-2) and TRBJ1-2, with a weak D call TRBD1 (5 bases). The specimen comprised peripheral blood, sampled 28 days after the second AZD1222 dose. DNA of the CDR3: TGTGCCACAGCCCCTGGCCAGGGATACTATGGCTACACCTTC. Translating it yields CATAPGQGYYGYTF.